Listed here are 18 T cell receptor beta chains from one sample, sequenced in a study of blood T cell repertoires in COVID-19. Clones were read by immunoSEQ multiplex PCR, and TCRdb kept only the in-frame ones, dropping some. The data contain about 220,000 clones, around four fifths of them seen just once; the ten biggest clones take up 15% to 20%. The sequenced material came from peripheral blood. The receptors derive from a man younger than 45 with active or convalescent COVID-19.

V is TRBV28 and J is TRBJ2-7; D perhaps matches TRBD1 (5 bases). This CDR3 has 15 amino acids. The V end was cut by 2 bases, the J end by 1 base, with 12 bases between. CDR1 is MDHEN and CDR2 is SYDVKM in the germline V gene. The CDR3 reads CASSLRGFLSYEQYF. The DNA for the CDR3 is TGTGCCAGCAGTTTAAGGGGCTTTCTATCCTACGAGCAGTACTTC.

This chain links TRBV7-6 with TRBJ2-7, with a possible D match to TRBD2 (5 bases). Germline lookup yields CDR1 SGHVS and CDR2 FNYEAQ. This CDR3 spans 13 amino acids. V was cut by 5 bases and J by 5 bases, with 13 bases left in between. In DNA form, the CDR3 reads TGTGCCAGCAGCGCCACTAGAACCCACGAGCAGTACTTC. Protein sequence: CASSATRTHEQYF.

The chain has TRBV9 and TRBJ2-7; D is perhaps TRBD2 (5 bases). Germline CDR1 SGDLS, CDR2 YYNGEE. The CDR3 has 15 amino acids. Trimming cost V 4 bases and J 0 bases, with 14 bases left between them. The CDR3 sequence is CASSPRVGSSYEQYF. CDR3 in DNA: TGTGCCAGCAGCCCTCGGGTGGGGAGCTCCTACGAGCAGTACTTC.

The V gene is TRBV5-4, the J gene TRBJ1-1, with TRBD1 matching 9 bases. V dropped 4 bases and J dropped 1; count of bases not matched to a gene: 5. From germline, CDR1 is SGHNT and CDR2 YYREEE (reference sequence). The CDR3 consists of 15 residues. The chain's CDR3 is CASSLQGAGNTEAFF. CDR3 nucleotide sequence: TGTGCCAGCAGCCTACAGGGGGCCGGGAACACTGAAGCTTTCTTT.

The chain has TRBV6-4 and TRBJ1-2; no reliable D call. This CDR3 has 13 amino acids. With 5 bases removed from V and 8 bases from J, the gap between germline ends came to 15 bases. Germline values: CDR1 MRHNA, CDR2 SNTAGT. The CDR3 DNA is TGTGCCAGCAGTCCAGGCAGCCACTTAGGCTACACCTTC. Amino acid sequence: CASSPGSHLGYTF.

The CDR3 DNA reads TGTGCCAGCAGTTCACGACCCGGACTTGTCTCCTACGAGCAGTACTTC. Protein product: CASSSRPGLVSYEQYF. The chain joins TRBV7-6 to TRBJ2-7, with D possibly TRBD2 on 5 matching bases. The germline CDR1 and CDR2 sequences are SGHVS and FNYEAQ. V lost 6 bases, J lost 0 bases, and 18 bases lay in between. The CDR3 has 16 amino acids. The full variable domain, in which reference TRBV7-6 and TRBJ2-7 provide the parts outside the CDR3, is GAGVSQSPRYKVTKRGQDVALRCDPISGHVSLYWYRQALGQGPEFLTYFNYEAQQDKSGLPNDRFSAERPEGSISTLTIQRTEQRDSAMYRCASSSRPGLVSYEQYFGPGTRLTVT.

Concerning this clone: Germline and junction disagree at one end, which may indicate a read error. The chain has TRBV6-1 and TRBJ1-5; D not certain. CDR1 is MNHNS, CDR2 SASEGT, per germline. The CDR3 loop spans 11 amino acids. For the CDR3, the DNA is TGTGCCAGCAGTGAAGTTAGCCGGACTGATTTT. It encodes CASSEVSRTDF.

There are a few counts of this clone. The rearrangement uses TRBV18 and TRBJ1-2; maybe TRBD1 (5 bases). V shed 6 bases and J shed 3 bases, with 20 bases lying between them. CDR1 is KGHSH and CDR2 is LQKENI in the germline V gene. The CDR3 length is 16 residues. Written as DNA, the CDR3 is TGTGCCAGCTCCCGGGAGGGGATGTGGCGTGACTATGGCTACACCTTC. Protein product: CASSREGMWRDYGYTF.

The CDR3 sequence is CASSYPTGGFGELFF. As DNA, the CDR3 is TGTGCCAGCAGTTATCCGACAGGGGGCTTCGGGGAGCTGTTTTTT. This chain links TRBV6-6 with TRBJ2-2, with 10 bases aligning to TRBD1. The CDR3 extends over 15 amino acids. Germline V gene data show CDR1 as MNHNY and CDR2 as SVGAGI (reference sequence). The V segment lost 3 bases and the J segment 7 bases; nucleotides outside the gene matches: 5.

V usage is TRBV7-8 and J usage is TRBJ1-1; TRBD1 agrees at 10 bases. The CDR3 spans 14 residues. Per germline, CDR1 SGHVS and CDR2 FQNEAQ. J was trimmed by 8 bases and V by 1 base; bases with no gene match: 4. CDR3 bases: TGTGCCAGCAGCTTAGAGACAGGGGGCAAAGAAGCTTTCTTT. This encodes CASSLETGGKEAFF.

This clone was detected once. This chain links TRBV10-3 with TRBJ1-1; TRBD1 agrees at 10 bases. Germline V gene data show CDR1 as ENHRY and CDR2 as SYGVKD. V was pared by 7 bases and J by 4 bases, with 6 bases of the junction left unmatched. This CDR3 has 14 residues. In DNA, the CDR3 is TGTGCCATCAAATCGACAGGGGGCATCACTGAAGCTTTCTTT. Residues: CAIKSTGGITEAFF.

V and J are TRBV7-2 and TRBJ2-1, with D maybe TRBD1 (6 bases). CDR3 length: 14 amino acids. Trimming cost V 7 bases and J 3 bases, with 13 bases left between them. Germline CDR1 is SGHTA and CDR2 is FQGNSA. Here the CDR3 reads CASTRGRNYNEQFF. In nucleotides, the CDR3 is TGTGCCAGCACCAGGGGCAGGAACTACAATGAGCAGTTCTTC.

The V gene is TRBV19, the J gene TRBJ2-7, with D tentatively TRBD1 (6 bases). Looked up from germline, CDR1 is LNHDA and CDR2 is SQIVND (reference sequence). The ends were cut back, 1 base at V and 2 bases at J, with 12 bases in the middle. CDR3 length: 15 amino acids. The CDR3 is CASSIGGQDAYEQYF. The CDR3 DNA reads TGTGCCAGTAGTATAGGGGGGCAGGACGCCTACGAGCAGTACTTC.

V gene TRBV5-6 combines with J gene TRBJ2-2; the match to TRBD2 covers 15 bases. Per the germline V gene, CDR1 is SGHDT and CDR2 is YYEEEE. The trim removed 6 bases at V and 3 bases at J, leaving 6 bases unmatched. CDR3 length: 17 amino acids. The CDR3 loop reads CASTIGLAGGHTGELFF. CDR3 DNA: TGTGCCAGCACCATCGGACTAGCGGGGGGGCACACCGGGGAGCTGTTTTTT.

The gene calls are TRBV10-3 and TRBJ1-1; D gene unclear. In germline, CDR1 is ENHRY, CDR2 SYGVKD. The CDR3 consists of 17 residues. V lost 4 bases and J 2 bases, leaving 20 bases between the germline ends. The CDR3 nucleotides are TGTGCCATCAGTGGTTTCTTGGGCTTGGCAGATAACACTGAAGCTTTCTTT. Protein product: CAISGFLGLADNTEAFF.

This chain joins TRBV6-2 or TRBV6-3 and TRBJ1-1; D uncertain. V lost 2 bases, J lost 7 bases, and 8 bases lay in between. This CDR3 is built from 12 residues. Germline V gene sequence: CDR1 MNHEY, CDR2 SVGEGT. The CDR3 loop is CASSYPAGEAFF. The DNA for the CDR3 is TGTGCCAGCAGTTACCCGGCGGGTGAAGCTTTCTTT.

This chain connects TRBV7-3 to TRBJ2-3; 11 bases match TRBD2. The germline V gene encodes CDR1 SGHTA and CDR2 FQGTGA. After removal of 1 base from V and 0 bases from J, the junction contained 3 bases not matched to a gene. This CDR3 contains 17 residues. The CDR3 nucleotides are TGTGCCAGCAGCTTAATCGGGACTAGCGGAAGCACAGATACGCAGTATTTT. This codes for CASSLIGTSGSTDTQYF.

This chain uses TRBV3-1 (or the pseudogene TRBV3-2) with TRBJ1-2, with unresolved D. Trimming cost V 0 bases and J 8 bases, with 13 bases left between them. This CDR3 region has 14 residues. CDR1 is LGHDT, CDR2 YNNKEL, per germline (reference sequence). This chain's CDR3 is CASSQDVARRGYTF. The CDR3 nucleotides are TGTGCCAGCAGCCAAGATGTAGCGCGTCGAGGCTACACCTTC.